These T cell receptor beta chains were read from a single sample in a study of cytomegalovirus exposure and HLA in healthy donors. TCRdb's table, derived via immunoSEQ multiplex PCR, lists solely in-frame clones and lacks some. The profile shows about 36,000 clones, roughly three quarters of them singletons. Sequenced material: PBMCs. The receptors were sampled from a young man in good health and CMV-seronegative. The CDR3 runs from the conserved cysteine through the conserved F or W. A D gene is named only where the DNA matches it firmly. Size values are once, few and many counts, or a class for expanded clones, and some rows have none.

CDR3: CASSPTSGTPFGQFF; DNA: TGTGCCAGCAGCCCGACTAGCGGGACCCCCTTCGGGCAGTTCTTC; J: TRBJ2-1; V: TRBV9; size: medium-sized; D: TRBD2
CDR3: CASSERTGGGGEAFF; DNA: TGTGCCAGCAGCGAGCGGACAGGGGGCGGGGGTGAAGCTTTCTTT; J: TRBJ1-1; V: TRBV9; size: -; D: TRBD1
CDR3: CAISESIASVNTEAFF; DNA: TGTGCCATCAGTGAGTCGATTGCCTCAGTGAACACTGAAGCTTTCTTT; J: TRBJ1-1; V: TRBV10-3; size: -; D: -
CDR3: CASSLDALAGGLF; DNA: TGTGCCAGCAGCCTAGACGCACTAGCGGGAGGACTCTTC; J: TRBJ2-1; V: TRBV28; size: -; D: TRBD2
CDR3: CASSAITGSNEKLFF; DNA: TGTGCCAGCAGCGCAATTACAGGGTCTAATGAAAAACTGTTTTTT; J: TRBJ1-4; V: TRBV11-2; size: -; D: -
CDR3: CASSSPSGGTGSYGYTF; DNA: TGTGCCAGCAGTTCCCCCAGCGGCGGAACAGGGTCCTATGGCTACACCTTC; J: TRBJ1-2; V: TRBV28; size: -; D: -
CDR3: CASSFGTSGTGELFF; DNA: TGTGCCAGCAGCTTCGGGACTTCGGGCACCGGGGAGCTGTTTTTT; J: TRBJ2-2; V: TRBV28; size: few; D: -
CDR3: CAWSVQGSEGSYNSPLHF; DNA: TGTGCCTGGAGTGTACAGGGTTCTGAAGGGTCCTATAATTCACCCCTCCACTTT; J: TRBJ1-6; V: TRBV30; size: -; D: -
CDR3: CASSPGYEQYF; DNA: TGTGCCAGCAGTCCCGGGTACGAGCAGTACTTC; J: TRBJ2-7; V: TRBV25-1; size: -; D: -
CDR3: CASSLGGSNQPQHF; DNA: TGCGCCAGCAGTCTAGGAGGGAGCAATCAGCCCCAGCATTTT; J: TRBJ1-5; V: TRBV10-1; size: once; D: -
CDR3: CASSTALNTEAFF; DNA: TGCGCCAGTTCGACAGCACTGAACACTGAAGCTTTCTTT; J: TRBJ1-1; V: TRBV4-1; size: -; D: -
CDR3: CASSGRDRMNTEAFF; DNA: TGTGCCAGTAGTGGCCGGGACAGGATGAACACTGAAGCTTTCTTT; J: TRBJ1-1; V: TRBV19; size: few; D: TRBD1
CDR3: CASSIPRGEEGVSGANVLTF; DNA: TGTGCCAGTAGTATTCCCCGCGGGGAGGAGGGCGTCTCTGGGGCCAACGTCCTGACTTTC; J: TRBJ2-6; V: TRBV19; size: -; D: -
CDR3: CAISGRTGGYGYTF; DNA: TGTGCCATCAGTGGGCGGACAGGGGGCTATGGCTACACCTTC; J: TRBJ1-2; V: TRBV10-3; size: -; D: TRBD1
CDR3: CASTRQDRVNTEAFF; DNA: TGCGCCAGCACCCGGCAGGACAGGGTGAATACTGAAGCTTTCTTT; J: TRBJ1-1; V: TRBV4-1; size: -; D: TRBD1
CDR3: CSVAPRTGTQAYEQYF; DNA: TGCAGCGTCGCCCCCAGGACGGGAACGCAAGCCTACGAGCAGTACTTC; J: TRBJ2-7; V: TRBV29-1; size: -; D: -
CDR3: CASSVSLQETQYF; DNA: TGTGCCAGCAGCGTAAGCTTACAAGAGACCCAGTACTTC; J: TRBJ2-5; V: TRBV9; size: -; D: -
CDR3: CASSHGLAGEGYEQYF; DNA: TGTGCCAGCAGCCATGGACTAGCGGGAGAGGGGTACGAGCAGTACTTC; J: TRBJ2-7; V: TRBV5-4; size: -; D: TRBD2
CDR3: CSVEDLTWPKETQYF; DNA: TGCAGCGTTGAAGATCTGACTTGGCCTAAAGAGACCCAGTACTTC; J: TRBJ2-5; V: TRBV29-1; size: once; D: -